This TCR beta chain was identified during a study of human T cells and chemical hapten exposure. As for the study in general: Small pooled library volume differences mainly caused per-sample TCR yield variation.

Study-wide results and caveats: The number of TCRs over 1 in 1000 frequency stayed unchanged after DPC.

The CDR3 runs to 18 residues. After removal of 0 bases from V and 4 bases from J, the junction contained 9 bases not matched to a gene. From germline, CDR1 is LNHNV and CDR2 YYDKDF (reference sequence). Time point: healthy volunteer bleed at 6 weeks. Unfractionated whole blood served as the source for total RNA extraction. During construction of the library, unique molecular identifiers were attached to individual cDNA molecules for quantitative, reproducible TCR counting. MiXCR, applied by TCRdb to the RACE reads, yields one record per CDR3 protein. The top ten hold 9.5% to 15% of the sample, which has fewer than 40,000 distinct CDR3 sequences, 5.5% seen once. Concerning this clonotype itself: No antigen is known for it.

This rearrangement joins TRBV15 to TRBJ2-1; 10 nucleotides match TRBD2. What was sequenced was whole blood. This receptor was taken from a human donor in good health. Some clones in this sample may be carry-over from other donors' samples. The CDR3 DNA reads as TGTGCCACCAGCAGAGATCTCGGAGCGGGAGGGACATACAATGAGCAGTTCTTC. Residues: CATSRDLGAGGTYNEQFF.